Shown below are 9 T cell receptor beta chains from a single sample sequenced in a study of shared clonotypes between healthy human individuals. Using immunoSEQ multiplex PCR, the repertoire was profiled, and TCRdb retains in-frame clones only, with some absent. There are 2,500,000 or so clones in the sample; around 90% occur only once, and 0.3% to 0.4% lies in the top ten. The sample comprised naive CD4+ T cells from PBMCs. Subset indicated: CD45RA+ positively selected. These receptor sequences come from a man aged 18-30 years in good health. Some clones in this sample may be carry-over from other donors' samples.

The chain couples TRBV5-4 to TRBJ2-3; D is perhaps TRBD1 (5 bases). CDR3 length: 13 amino acids. CDR1 is SGHNT and CDR2 is YYREEE in the germline V gene (reference sequence). Trimming cost V 0 bases and J 6 bases, with 8 bases left between them. CDR3 DNA sequence: TGTGCCAGCAGCTTGGAGTGGGGCGATACGCAGTATTTT. Its translation is CASSLEWGDTQYF. The full variable domain, rest sourced from reference TRBV5-4 and TRBJ2-3, is ETGVTQSPTHLIKTRGQQVTLRCSSQSGHNTVSWYQQALGQGPQFIFQYYREEENGRGNFPPRFSGLQFPNYSSELNVNALELDDSALYLCASSLEWGDTQYFGPGTRLTVL.

V and J are TRBV9 and TRBJ2-3, with D maybe TRBD1 (6 bases). Germline lookup yields CDR1 SGDLS and CDR2 YYNGEE. This CDR3 contains 14 residues. V was trimmed by 10 bases and J by 2 bases, leaving 17 bases between them. The chain's CDR3 is CACKQGRATDTQYF. The CDR3 DNA reads TGTGCCTGCAAACAGGGTCGGGCCACAGATACGCAGTATTTT.

The CDR3: CASSSRVDEKLFF. CDR3 nucleotide sequence: TGTGCCAGCAGTTCCAGGGTGGATGAAAAACTGTTTTTT. This chain joins TRBV6-5 and TRBJ1-4, with a tentative D call TRBD1 (5 bases). This CDR3 is built from 13 residues. Germline values: CDR1 MNHEY, CDR2 SVGAGI. Trimming removed 4 bases from V and 6 bases from J, with 9 bases in between.

This chain joins TRBV6-1 and TRBJ1-1, with D possibly matching TRBD1 (5 bases). CDR3 length: 14 residues. The germline V gene encodes CDR1 MNHNS and CDR2 SASEGT. V lost 7 bases and J lost 5, with 17 bases in between. The CDR3, as DNA: TGTGCCAGCACTCCAAACACGGGGGGGACTGAAGCTTTCTTT. Protein: CASTPNTGGTEAFF.

The rearrangement joins TRBV6-1 to TRBJ1-3; 8 bases are a match to TRBD1. This CDR3 comprises 14 residues. V lost 7 bases, J lost 2 bases, and 4 bases stayed unmatched. Per germline, CDR1 MNHNS and CDR2 SASEGT. CDR3 nucleotide sequence: TGTGCCAGCAAAAAACAGGGGGCTGGAAACACCATATATTTT. Amino acids: CASKKQGAGNTIYF.

The V gene is TRBV6-5, the J gene TRBJ2-7, with D unresolved. Germline CDR1 and CDR2: MNHEY and SVGAGI. The ends were cut back, 4 bases at V and 1 base at J, with 8 bases in the middle. This CDR3 region has 13 residues. The CDR3 DNA is TGTGCCAGCAGTTCGGGCCCATCCTACGAGCAGTACTTC. Encoded protein: CASSSGPSYEQYF.

The V and J genes are TRBV5-4 and TRBJ2-1; 12 bases map to TRBD2. The CDR3 runs 16 residues. After removal of 2 bases from V and 6 bases from J, the junction contained 6 bases not matched to a gene. CDR1 SGHNT and CDR2 YYREEE come from the germline V gene (reference sequence). CDR3 in DNA: TGTGCCAGCAGCTTACTGACTAGCGGGAGTGTCAATGAGCAGTTCTTC. It encodes CASSLLTSGSVNEQFF.

This sequence joins TRBV6-5 and TRBJ2-2; D not certain. The CDR3 extends over 15 amino acids. The germline V and J ends were trimmed by 3 bases and 6 bases, with 14 bases remaining between them. CDR1 MNHEY and CDR2 SVGAGI come from the germline V gene. CDR3 bases: TGTGCCAGCAGTTATCGTCGGGCCTCCCCCGGGGAGCTGTTTTTT. Translated, it gives CASSYRRASPGELFF.

The chain combines TRBV18 with TRBJ1-4; D gene uncertain. The CDR3 spans 15 residues. The V gene's germline CDR1 is KGHSH and CDR2 LQKENI. The V end lost 3 bases, the J end lost 2 bases, and 10 bases lay between the germline ends. The CDR3 loop reads CASSPGLPTNEKLFF. The CDR3 nucleotides are TGTGCCAGCTCACCTGGACTCCCGACTAATGAAAAACTGTTTTTT.